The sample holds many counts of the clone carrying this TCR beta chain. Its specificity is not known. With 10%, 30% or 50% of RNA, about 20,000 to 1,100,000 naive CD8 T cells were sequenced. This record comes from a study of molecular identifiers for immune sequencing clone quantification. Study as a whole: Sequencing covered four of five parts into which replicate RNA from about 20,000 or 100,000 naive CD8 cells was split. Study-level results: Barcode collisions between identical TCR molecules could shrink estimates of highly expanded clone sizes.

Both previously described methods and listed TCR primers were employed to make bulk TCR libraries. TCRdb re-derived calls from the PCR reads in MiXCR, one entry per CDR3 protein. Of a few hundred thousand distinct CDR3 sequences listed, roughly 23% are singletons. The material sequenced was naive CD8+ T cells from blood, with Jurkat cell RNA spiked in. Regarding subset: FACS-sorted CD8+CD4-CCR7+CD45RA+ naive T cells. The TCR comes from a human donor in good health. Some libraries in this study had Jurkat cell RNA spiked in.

The CDR3 coding sequence is TGCGCCAGCAGCTGGGATCTAGACGCGAACACTGAAGCTTTCTTT. This translates into CASSWDLDANTEAFF. J is TRBJ1-1 and V is TRBV5-1; D remains ambiguous. V was trimmed by 3 bases and J by 1 base, leaving 13 bases between them. The CDR3 loop spans 15 amino acids. The germline V gene has CDR1 SGHRS and CDR2 YFSETQ.